The subject of this entry is one T cell receptor (beta chain). These data belong to a study of blood T cell repertoires in COVID-19. In the authors' workflow: Counts of nucleated cells, estimated from reference gene primer amplification, were obtained. The data were produced by immunoSEQ multiplex PCR, yet TCRdb's version contains in-frame clones alone and is incomplete. V and J calls plus clone size are reproduced from that table; the DNA served to infer D and trimming. The sample has 200,000 to 250,000 clones, roughly 86% seen once. Trimming at V came to 8 bases and at J to 12 bases, leaving 10 bases not matched to a gene. CDR1 and CDR2 (germline): DFQATT, SNEGSKA (reference sequence). The CDR3 extends over 11 amino acids.

Sequencing was performed on peripheral blood. This sequence joins TRBV20-1 and TRBJ2-1; 7 nucleotides align to TRBD1. The clonotype originates from a woman aged 55-70 years who had recovered from COVID-19. The CDR3 nucleotides are TGCAGTCCCGACAGGGCGGTTTGGCAGTTCTTC. Residues: CSPDRAVWQFF.